These 18 T cell receptor beta chains were sequenced from one sample in a study of technical replicates of blood from several donors. Here immunoSEQ multiplex PCR was the method, and the copy in TCRdb shows in-frame clones only, minus some. The sample lists tens of thousands of clones, about 90% occurring once. Input material: T cells isolated from PBMCs. The receptors were sampled from a human donor in good health.

The J gene is TRBJ2-5, the V gene TRBV7-9, with 7 bases lining up with TRBD1. The V and J ends lost 0 bases and 3 bases, in that order; junction bases with no gene match: 10. Germline V gene data show CDR1 as SEHNR and CDR2 as FQNEAQ (reference sequence). The CDR3 extends over 17 amino acids. Here the CDR3 DNA reads TGTGCCAGCAGCTTAGCCCAGTCAGGACAGGTCAAAGAGACCCAGTACTTC. This translates into CASSLAQSGQVKETQYF.

The chain carries TRBV15 and TRBJ2-2, with D tentatively TRBD1 (6 bases). V was cut by 1 base and J by 9 bases, with 12 bases left in between. There are 14 residues in the CDR3. The germline CDR1 and CDR2 sequences are LNHNV and YYDKDF (reference sequence). CDR3 loop: CATSRASRGWELFF. The CDR3 DNA follows: TGTGCCACCAGCAGAGCAAGCAGGGGTTGGGAGCTGTTTTTT.

The gene calls are TRBV6-5 and TRBJ2-2; D is possibly TRBD2 (5 bases). This CDR3 contains 15 residues. With 5 bases removed from V and 6 bases from J, the gap between germline ends came to 16 bases. CDR1 and CDR2 (germline): MNHEY, SVGAGI. CDR3 in DNA: TGTGCCAGCAGTGGAGGTACTAGTACGCCCGGGGAGCTGTTTTTT. Encoded protein: CASSGGTSTPGELFF.

This rearrangement joins TRBV30 to TRBJ1-1; TRBD1 might be the D (6 bases). The V end was cut by 4 bases, the J end by 1 base, with 10 bases between. CDR1 is GTSNPN, CDR2 SVGIG, per germline (reference sequence). The CDR3 contains 13 residues. CDR3 in amino acids: CAWMGAGNTEAFF. For the CDR3, the DNA is TGTGCCTGGATGGGGGCCGGGAACACTGAAGCTTTCTTT.

The chain recombines TRBV5-4 with TRBJ2-7, with 7 bases matching TRBD1. Germline assignment: CDR1 SGHNT and CDR2 YYREEE (reference sequence). The ends lost 2 bases at V and 0 bases at J; junction bases unmatched: 5. This CDR3 has 15 residues. CDR3 nucleotides: TGTGCCAGCAGCTTAGGGACAGACAGCTCCTACGAGCAGTACTTC. Amino acids: CASSLGTDSSYEQYF.

The chain carries TRBV5-6 and TRBJ1-2, with D hard to call. This CDR3 contains 12 residues. The germline gives CDR1 SGHDT, CDR2 YYEEEE. Trimming left V 0 bases short and J 4 bases short, with 4 bases between. CDR3 in DNA: TGTGCCAGCAGCTTGGGACTCTATGGCTACACCTTC. This translates into CASSLGLYGYTF.

This clone was recorded only once. V is TRBV11-3 and J is TRBJ2-5, with 8 positions matching TRBD2. V was pared by 3 bases and J by 3 bases, with 9 bases of the junction left unmatched. CDR1 and CDR2 from the germline V gene are SGHNT and YENEEA. The CDR3 is made up of 16 amino acids. The CDR3 DNA reads as TGTGCCAGCAGCTTTAGGAGCGGGAGTTTAGAAGAGACCCAGTACTTC. It encodes CASSFRSGSLEETQYF.

The V call is TRBV28, the J call TRBJ1-1; possibly TRBD1 for D (6 bases). This CDR3 is built from 15 residues. The germline gives CDR1 MDHEN, CDR2 SYDVKM. V was shortened by 2 bases and J by 0 bases, with 10 bases between the two germline ends. The CDR3, as DNA: TGTGCCAGCAGTTTAATTCAGGGGATGAACACTGAAGCTTTCTTT. Protein: CASSLIQGMNTEAFF.

In its sample, this clone was seen once. The chain is built from TRBV4-3 and TRBJ2-1; 9 positions match TRBD2. V lost 5 bases, J lost 5 bases, and 10 bases stayed unmatched. The length of the CDR3 is 16 residues. Germline V gene sequence: CDR1 LGHNA, CDR2 YSLEER. DNA for the CDR3: TGCGCCAGCAGCATACGACTAGCGGCTACAGACAATGAGCAGTTCTTC. Translating it yields CASSIRLAATDNEQFF.

The CDR3 coding sequence is TGTGCCAGCAGTTTAGCTAGCGGGAGAGTCTACGAGCAGTACTTC. Protein: CASSLASGRVYEQYF. The chain joins TRBV27 to TRBJ2-7; 10 bases are shared with TRBD2. The ends lost 2 bases at V and 3 bases at J; junction bases unmatched: 4. This CDR3 comprises 15 residues. CDR1 is MNHEY, CDR2 SMNVEV, per germline (reference sequence).

The chain uses TRBV30 and TRBJ2-7, with 7 bases lining up with TRBD2. This CDR3 is 14 amino acids long. The germline gives CDR1 GTSNPN, CDR2 SVGIG (reference sequence). V lost 4 bases, J lost 0 bases, and 6 bases stayed unmatched. In DNA, the CDR3 is TGTGCCTGGACCCGCGAGCGGGACTCCTACGAGCAGTACTTC. Amino acid sequence: CAWTRERDSYEQYF.

The V and J genes are TRBV6-5 and TRBJ1-2; D not resolved. The germline V gene encodes CDR1 MNHEY and CDR2 SVGAGI. V was clipped by 0 bases and J by 7 bases, with 12 bases between them. This CDR3 is 14 amino acids long. The CDR3: CASSYSAEDPGYTF. The CDR3 DNA sequence: TGTGCCAGCAGTTACTCGGCTGAGGATCCTGGCTACACCTTC.

The chain joins TRBV10-3 to TRBJ1-3, with D tentatively TRBD1 (6 bases). Looked up from germline, CDR1 is ENHRY and CDR2 is SYGVKD. V dropped 1 base and J dropped 2 bases, with 9 bases sitting between them. CDR3 size: 15 residues. The CDR3 here is CAISEFQGTGNTIYF. The CDR3 DNA reads TGTGCCATCAGTGAGTTTCAGGGGACTGGAAACACCATATATTTT.

The gene calls are TRBV30 and TRBJ1-5; tentatively, D is TRBD1 (6 bases). This CDR3 region has 13 residues. Germline V gene data show CDR1 as GTSNPN and CDR2 as SVGIG (reference sequence). The V end was cut by 5 bases, the J end by 7 bases, with 15 bases between. The CDR3 region has the DNA TGTGCCTGGTCCCCAGGGGTTGGGCAGCCCCAGCATTTT. Encoded protein: CAWSPGVGQPQHF.

The chain joins TRBV19 to TRBJ1-2, with 9 nucleotides matching TRBD1. V lost 7 bases, J lost 0 bases, and 12 bases stayed unmatched. Per germline, CDR1 LNHDA and CDR2 SQIVND (reference sequence). The CDR3 totals 17 residues. The CDR3 here is CASNGDTTGGSNYGYTF. The CDR3 DNA is TGTGCCAGTAACGGAGACACGACAGGGGGTTCTAACTATGGCTACACCTTC.

V usage is TRBV27 and J usage is TRBJ2-1; 8 positions match TRBD1. The CDR3 consists of 16 residues. Trimming cost V 3 bases and J 5 bases; bases outside gene matches: 9. CDR1 MNHEY and CDR2 SMNVEV come from the germline V gene (reference sequence). The CDR3 DNA reads TGTGCCAGCAGTTTCCGCCGGACAGGGTTGAACAATGAGCAGTTCTTC. Translated, it gives CASSFRRTGLNNEQFF.

The V and J genes are TRBV11-3 and TRBJ1-2, with TRBD1 identical over 8 bases. The junction had 7 bases not matched to a gene; V was cut back by 0 bases and J by 7 bases. Germline loops: CDR1 SGHNT, CDR2 YENEEA. CDR3 size: 15 residues. CDR3 residues: CASSLDPWTGIGYTF. CDR3 nucleotides: TGTGCCAGCAGCTTAGATCCATGGACAGGGATTGGCTACACCTTC.

The chain employs TRBV5-1 and TRBJ2-1, with TRBD2 matching 8 bases. V trimming: 1 base; J trimming: 3 bases; junction bases outside the gene matches: 3. Germline assignment: CDR1 SGHRS and CDR2 YFSETQ. The CDR3 totals 15 residues. CDR3 amino acids: CASSLTSGDYNEQFF. The CDR3 nucleotides are TGCGCCAGCAGCTTGACTAGCGGAGACTACAATGAGCAGTTCTTC.